What follows are 24 T cell receptor beta chains derived from one specimen sequenced in a study of regulatory T cells in long-lasting Graves disease. Time point noted: persistent/refractory GD, antithyroid drugs over 5 years with positive TRAb. From RNA extracted from PBMCs, the TCR library was made. Arm-PCR of CDR3 regions and iRepertoire HTBI primers were the basis on which TCR beta libraries were built. TCRdb processed the multiplex PCR reads anew with MiXCR; each CDR3 protein has one entry. The sample carries 600,000 to 800,000 distinct CDR3 sequences, about 32% recorded once. The input for sequencing was peripheral blood mononuclear cells (PBMCs), taken when the disease was refractory, from a patient treated with antithyroid drugs. The receptor source for this set is a female donor with Graves disease.

The CDR3 sequence: CSARPTSGSIDEQFF. As DNA, the CDR3 is TGCAGTGCTAGGCCTACTAGCGGGAGTATCGATGAGCAGTTCTTC. The V and J genes are TRBV20-1 and TRBJ2-1; 11 bases agree with TRBD2. The CDR3 is made up of 15 amino acids. After removal of 3 bases from V and 8 bases from J, the junction contained 9 bases not matched to a gene. Looked up from germline, CDR1 is DFQATT and CDR2 is SNEGSKA (reference sequence).

This clonotype was picked up a small number of times. The V and J genes are TRBV6-1 and TRBJ1-4, with a possible D match to TRBD1 (5 bases). V dropped 8 bases and J dropped 5 bases, with 12 bases sitting between them. The CDR3 is 13 residues long. The V gene's germline CDR1 is MNHNS and CDR2 SASEGT. The CDR3 sequence: CASVRQPNEKLFF. DNA of the CDR3: TGTGCCAGCGTTCGACAGCCCAATGAAAAACTGTTTTTT.

The rearrangement joins TRBV27 to TRBJ2-7; 9 positions match TRBD2. The ends lost 2 bases at V and 5 bases at J; junction bases unmatched: 10. The CDR3 totals 16 residues. Germline CDR1 is MNHEY and CDR2 is SMNVEV (reference sequence). In DNA form, the CDR3 reads TGTGCCAGCAGTTTAGGTTGGGCTAGCGGGACTGACGAGCAGTACTTC. Translated: CASSLGWASGTDEQYF.

The chain recombines TRBV30 with TRBJ1-3; possible D gene TRBD1, 5 bases. There are 13 residues in the CDR3. V lost 2 bases to trimming and J lost 2 bases, with 7 bases between them. CDR1 and CDR2 (germline): GTSNPN, SVGIG (reference sequence). The CDR3: CAWSTGAGNTIYF. CDR3 sequence (DNA): TGTGCCTGGAGTACGGGGGCTGGAAACACCATATATTTT.

Details on this clonotype: This may be a read error, as it is one base from a much larger clone. The CDR3 end shows no conserved phenylalanine or tryptophan, and so a read error is likely. This rearrangement joins TRBV28 to TRBJ2-5; TRBD2 agrees at 9 bases. V shed 4 bases and J 6 bases; nucleotides not matched to a gene: 6. CDR1 is MDHEN and CDR2 is SYDVKM in the germline V gene. The CDR3 totals 14 residues. CDR3 protein: CASSSGGGAKTQYV. In DNA, the CDR3 is TGTGCCAGCAGTTCCGGCGGGGGGGCGAAGACCCAGTACGTC.

This clonotype has just a few counts. This sequence joins TRBV20-1 and TRBJ1-2, with D perhaps matching TRBD1 (6 bases). V was shortened by 3 bases and J by 4 bases, with 15 bases between the two germline ends. The CDR3 covers 14 residues. Germline CDR1 is DFQATT and CDR2 is SNEGSKA (reference sequence). In DNA form, the CDR3 reads TGCAGTGCTAGGCGGGGGGCAGCATCCTATGGCTACACCTTC. Translation: CSARRGAASYGYTF.

This chain connects TRBV29-1 to TRBJ2-2; D not certain. The V end was cut by 6 bases, the J end by 1 base, with 9 bases between. This CDR3 spans 13 amino acids. The V gene's germline CDR1 is SQVTM and CDR2 ANQGSEA. CDR3 protein: CSVTSGNTGELFF. CDR3 DNA: TGCAGCGTGACCTCAGGGAACACCGGGGAGCTGTTTTTT.

This clonotype was seen only a few times. Relative to the germline gene, one junction end is altered; a read error may explain this. The V gene is TRBV7-9, the J gene TRBJ1-2; 8 bases map to TRBD1. CDR1 and CDR2 (germline): SEHNR, FQNEAQ (reference sequence). The CDR3 is 16 residues long. CDR3 sequence (DNA): TGTGCCAGCACCTTAGGCCAGACAGGGGAGATCTATGGCTACACCTTC. Translating gives CASTLGQTGEIYGYTF.

In this sample, this clonotype turned up a few times. The gene calls are TRBV9 and TRBJ2-7, with D maybe TRBD2 (6 bases). Germline CDR1 reads SGDLS; CDR2 reads YYNGEE. This CDR3 comprises 15 residues. V was cut by 3 bases and J by 5 bases, with 18 bases left in between. Here the CDR3 DNA reads TGTGCCAGCAGCGAGGGACTCTCCGGCGCCGACGAGCAGTACTTC. Translating gives CASSEGLSGADEQYF.

The gene calls are TRBV20-1 and TRBJ2-1; 7 nucleotides line up with TRBD2. Germline-derived CDR1 and CDR2 are DFQATT and SNEGSKA (reference sequence). The CDR3 covers 11 residues. With V trimmed by 6 bases and J by 6 bases, 2 bases remained unmatched. The CDR3 reads CSAASGNEQFF. Here the CDR3 DNA reads TGCAGTGCGGCTAGCGGCAATGAGCAGTTCTTC.

This clonotype was recorded many times. The chain employs TRBV12-3 or TRBV12-4 and TRBJ1-4, with D tentatively TRBD1 (5 bases). This CDR3 is built from 15 residues. The ends were cut back, 0 bases at V and 7 bases at J, with 12 bases in the middle. The CDR3 here is CASSLAGALAEKLFF. The CDR3 DNA reads as TGTGCCAGCAGTTTAGCAGGGGCCTTGGCTGAAAAACTGTTTTTT.

The sample holds a few counts of this clonotype. The J gene is TRBJ1-6, the V gene TRBV20-1; 7 nucleotides align to TRBD1. Germline lookup yields CDR1 DFQATT and CDR2 SNEGSKA (reference sequence). This CDR3 has 15 residues. V shed 1 base and J 9 bases; nucleotides not matched to a gene: 9. The CDR3 sequence: CSARGDGDSGSPLHF. The CDR3, as DNA: TGCAGTGCTAGAGGAGATGGGGACAGCGGTTCACCCCTCCACTTT.

This clonotype was seen only a few times. The rearrangement links TRBV28 to TRBJ1-5; a possible D gene is TRBD1 (5 bases). Trimming removed 1 base at V and 4 bases at J, with 11 bases between. This CDR3 comprises 15 residues. In germline, CDR1 is MDHEN, CDR2 SYDVKM. The CDR3: CASSLLPTGNQPQHF. As DNA, the CDR3 is TGTGCCAGCAGTTTATTACCTACAGGTAATCAGCCCCAGCATTTT.

The CDR3: CASSTDRGGAQPQHF. Written as DNA, the CDR3 is TGTGCCAGCAGCACTGACAGGGGTGGAGCACAGCCCCAGCATTTT. The V gene is TRBV7-9, the J gene TRBJ1-5; 8 bases agree with TRBD1. CDR1 SEHNR and CDR2 FQNEAQ come from the germline V gene (reference sequence). This CDR3 spans 15 amino acids. After removal of 5 bases from V and 7 bases from J, the junction contained 10 bases not matched to a gene.

The V gene is TRBV3-1, the J gene TRBJ1-2; perhaps TRBD1 as D (6 bases). The CDR3 has 14 amino acids. CDR1 and CDR2 (germline): LGHDT, YNNKEL (reference sequence). V lost 1 base, J lost 7 bases, and 13 bases lay in between. The CDR3 DNA follows: TGTGCCAGCAGCCAAGCAGCAGGGGCAGGTGGCTACACCTTC. It translates to CASSQAAGAGGYTF.

The chain is built from TRBV3-1 and TRBJ1-1; 8 nucleotides line up with TRBD1. V gave up 5 bases and J gave up 2 bases; unmatched junction bases: 7. The V gene's germline CDR1 is LGHDT and CDR2 YNNKEL (reference sequence). The CDR3 extends over 15 amino acids. This CDR3 reads CASSIQGQANTEAFF. The CDR3 region has the DNA TGTGCCAGCAGCATCCAGGGACAGGCCAACACTGAAGCTTTCTTT.

This clonotype was detected ten times or more. The rearrangement uses TRBV11-1 and TRBJ1-1; TRBD1 might be the D (6 bases). The CDR3 contains 15 residues. The germline V and J ends were trimmed by 2 bases and 1 base, with 11 bases remaining between them. Germline V CDR1 and CDR2: SGHAT, FQDESV (reference sequence). The CDR3 is CASSLHTGSNTEAFF. The CDR3 nucleotides are TGTGCCAGCAGCTTACACACAGGGTCGAACACTGAAGCTTTCTTT. Using reference TRBV11-1 and TRBJ1-1 for the parts outside the CDR3, the full variable domain is EAEVAQSPRYKITEKSQAVAFWCDPISGHATLYWYRQILGQGPELLVQFQDESVVDDSQLPKDRFSAERLKGVDSTLKIQPAELGDSAMYLCASSLHTGSNTEAFFGQGTRLTVV.

The chain joins TRBV6-1 to TRBJ1-1; D perhaps matches TRBD1 (6 bases). CDR1 and CDR2 (germline): MNHNS, SASEGT. This CDR3 is 13 amino acids long. Trimming cost V 6 bases and J 7 bases, with 15 bases left between them. For the CDR3, the DNA is TGTGCCAGCAGCGGCAGGGGTATCATTGAAGCTTTCTTT. Protein: CASSGRGIIEAFF.

The rearrangement joins TRBV13 to TRBJ1-1; 9 bases map to TRBD1. This CDR3 is 16 amino acids long. Germline CDR1 PRHDT, CDR2 FYEKMQ (reference sequence). V lost 1 base, J lost 1 base, and 4 bases stayed unmatched. The CDR3 reads CASSLVRTGANTEAFF. The CDR3 nucleotides are TGTGCCAGCAGCTTAGTGAGGACAGGGGCGAACACTGAAGCTTTCTTT.

The chain is built from TRBV5-1 and TRBJ1-1; tentatively, D is TRBD1 (5 bases). Germline V gene sequence: CDR1 SGHRS, CDR2 YFSETQ. There are 15 residues in the CDR3. Deletions cut 4 bases from V and 4 bases from J, with 17 bases between. CDR3 bases: TGCGCCAGCAGCCTAGTCGGGGAGAGGGGCACTGAAGCTTTCTTT. It specifies CASSLVGERGTEAFF. The entire variable domain, with the rest obtained from reference TRBV5-1 and TRBJ1-1, is as follows: KAGVTQTPRYLIKTRGQQVTLSCSPISGHRSVSWYQQTPGQGLQFLFEYFSETQRNKGNFPGRFSGRQFSNSRSEMNVSTLELGDSALYLCASSLVGERGTEAFFGQGTRLTVV.

This clonotype has more than one count but fewer than ten. This chain joins TRBV12-3 or TRBV12-4 and TRBJ2-2; 11 positions match TRBD1. V gave up 3 bases and J gave up 3 bases; unmatched junction bases: 18. The length of the CDR3 is 21 residues. The CDR3 reads CASSFRDRGLAGRQHTGELFF. In DNA form, the CDR3 reads TGTGCCAGCAGTTTCCGGGACAGGGGGTTAGCGGGCCGCCAACACACCGGGGAGCTGTTTTTT.

The rearrangement joins TRBV29-1 to TRBJ2-1; a weak D match, TRBD1 (6 bases). This CDR3 comprises 13 residues. Trimming took 7 bases from V and 7 from J, leaving 17 bases between them. Per the germline V gene, CDR1 is SQVTM and CDR2 is ANQGSEA. In DNA form, the CDR3 reads TGCAGCGCACCGGGACAATCGCGGAATGAGCAGTTCTTC. As protein: CSAPGQSRNEQFF.

CDR3 sequence: CASSYSRFTWGSPLHF. The CDR3 coding sequence is TGTGCCAGCAGTTACTCGAGGTTCACCTGGGGTTCACCCCTCCACTTT. This chain joins TRBV6-5 and TRBJ1-6; no definite D call. Germline V CDR1 and CDR2: MNHEY, SVGAGI. The CDR3 spans 16 residues. V was clipped by 0 bases and J by 9 bases, with 15 bases between them.

This rearrangement joins TRBV20-1 to TRBJ2-2, with D uncertain. Trimming took off 3 bases at V and 3 bases at J, with 8 bases between the two ends. The CDR3 loop spans 13 amino acids. Per the germline V gene, CDR1 is DFQATT and CDR2 is SNEGSKA (reference sequence). The CDR3 DNA is TGCAGTGCTAGCGAGCTCTACACCGGGGAGCTGTTTTTT. It translates to CSASELYTGELFF.